This T cell receptor beta chain derives from a study of identical twins. Findings and caveats of the study: Findings came from cross-sectional statistics, without long-term follow-up of donors.

This clonotype came up a few times. Its antigen is not identified. Germline CDR1 and CDR2: SQVTM and ANQGSEA. V was pared by 2 bases and J by 2 bases, with 5 bases of the junction left unmatched. This CDR3 is built from 14 residues. Via MiXCR, TCRdb re-called the 5' RACE reads, giving one row per CDR3 protein. The table shows roughly 280,000 distinct CDR3 sequences, with roughly 10% occurring only once. The data were also submitted as part of a second study, on yellow fever vaccine responses in identical twins. That investigation notes: Vaccine-induced T cell responses in twins were reportedly observed to appear partly convergent, partly personalized.

This chain connects TRBV29-1 to TRBJ2-7; 8 positions agree with TRBD1. The TCR sequence derives from a woman younger than 30 in good health. The source material was CD8+ T cells sorted from blood. CDR3 amino acids: CSVELTGETYEQYF. CDR3 in DNA: TGCAGCGTTGAATTGACAGGGGAAACCTACGAGCAGTACTTC.